This section outlines one T cell receptor beta chain sequence together with its context. Its matching antigen is unknown. The data were taken from a study of graft-versus-host responses after intestinal transplantation. Study-level information: Those transplanted obtained multivisceral, liver-intestinal, or isolated intestinal grafts. Every one of the recipients received anti-thymocyte globulin induction and afterwards took tacrolimus and steroids for approximately three years. Whole-study findings and limits: Recipient-marrow GvH clones were detected, some having first appeared in ileum or blood. High graft-versus-host to host-versus-graft clonal ratios were found in allografts of patients who had graft-donor T cell macrochimerism.

The CDR3 sequence is 16 residues long. The germline V gene has CDR1 SGHRS and CDR2 YFSETQ. The V and J ends lost 4 bases and 1 base, in that order; junction bases with no gene match: 11. Here immunoSEQ multiplex PCR was the method, and the copy in TCRdb shows in-frame clones only, minus some. The table has 950 to 1,500 clones, approximately 86% seen once. The chain carries TRBV5-1 and TRBJ2-7, with 7 bases lining up with TRBD2. The sequenced sample was PBMCs, obtained 7 days after intestinal transplantation. The clonotype was recovered from a human patient who received an intestinal transplant, so some T cells may come from the graft donor. The CDR3 nucleotides are TGCGCCAGCAGCACCCCGACTCGCGGGGGTTCCTACGAGCAGTACTTC. As protein: CASSTPTRGGSYEQYF.